This T cell receptor beta chain was captured by sequencing in a study of blood T cell repertoires in COVID-19. This CDR3 is built from 17 residues. The V end was cut by 2 bases, the J end by 5 bases, with 19 bases between. Clones were read by immunoSEQ multiplex PCR, and TCRdb kept only the in-frame ones, dropping some. This table has 300,000 to 350,000 clones, 87% appearing once. The TCR comes from a woman between 18 and 29 years old who had recovered from COVID-19. Sequenced input: PBMCs or T cells enriched from blood (not recorded which). The chain recombines TRBV23-1 with TRBJ1-5, with D possibly TRBD1 on 5 matching bases. TRBV23-1 is flagged as an ORF with uncertain function. The CDR3 coding sequence is TGCGCCAGCAGTCAACTACCTGGGCGGGGGAGATATCAGCCCCAGCATTTT. Protein sequence: CASSQLPGRGRYQPQHF.